The rows below give T cell receptor beta chains drawn from one sample of a study of T cell responses to AZD1222 COVID-19 vaccine. Some clones are missing from TCRdb's copy, which holds only in-frame ones; the method was immunoSEQ multiplex PCR. Found here are fewer than 200,000 clones, roughly 88% of them singletons; the top ten hold approximately 4.3%. Sequencing used peripheral blood, obtained 28 days after the second AZD1222 dose. These receptors came from an adult who received the AZD1222 COVID-19 vaccine. The CDR3 runs from the conserved cysteine through the conserved F or W. The D gene is left open where the match is weak. The listing skips clone size in some rows; elsewhere it reads once, few, many or a size class.

clone_size j_call d_call v_call cdr3_nt cdr3_aa
once TRBJ1-2 - TRBV14 TGTGCCAGCAGCCAAGATCTCGGGGAGAACTATGGCTACACCTTC CASSQDLGENYGYTF
- TRBJ1-2 TRBD1 TRBV11-2 TGTGCCAGCAGCCCGGGACAGGGCTATGGCTACACCTTC CASSPGQGYGYTF
few TRBJ1-5 - TRBV2 TGTGCCAGCAGTGAAGAGGGGATGATGCCCCAGCATTTT CASSEEGMMPQHF
- TRBJ2-5 - TRBV18 TGTGCCAGCTCACCATTCCAGGGTGGGGAGACCCAGTACTTC CASSPFQGGETQYF
- TRBJ1-5 TRBD1 TRBV6-4 TGTGCCAGCAGTGAGGGACAGGATAGAAACCAGCCCCAGCATTTT CASSEGQDRNQPQHF
- TRBJ1-3 TRBD1 TRBV27 TGTGCCAGCAGTTCGACAGGGAGAAACACCATATATTTT CASSSTGRNTIYF
- TRBJ2-7 TRBD1 TRBV6-1 TGTGCCAGCAGTGAAGCGTCCGGAGTAACAGGGGCGCAGTACTTC CASSEASGVTGAQYF
- TRBJ1-2 - TRBV6-5 TGTGCCAGCAGTTACTCGGACGGCTTCTATGGCTACACCTTC CASSYSDGFYGYTF
few TRBJ2-5 - TRBV30 TGTGCCTGGAGTACCGATCGCGAGACCCAGTACTTC CAWSTDRETQYF
- TRBJ1-5 - TRBV12-3/TRBV12-4 TGTGCCAGCAGTTTAGGTCAGCCCCAGCATTTT CASSLGQPQHF
- TRBJ1-4 - TRBV12-5 TGTGCTAGTGGCCAGGGTTCCCGTGAAAAACTGTTTTTT CASGQGSREKLFF
few TRBJ2-2 - TRBV7-3 TGTGCCAGCAGCTTGGGCCGGGGAAACACCGGGGAGCTGTTTTTT CASSLGRGNTGELFF
- TRBJ1-3 - TRBV12-5 TGTGCTAGTGGTTTGATCCTAAATGAAGCCTCTGGAAACACCATATATTTT CASGLILNEASGNTIYF
- TRBJ1-2 - TRBV30 TGTGCCTGGAGTCCCCTCGGAGGTCAGGGGTATGGCTACACCTTC CAWSPLGGQGYGYTF
- TRBJ2-7 - TRBV7-2 TGTGCCAGCAGCCCAAGGGGGGTGGGAGACGGAGGCGAGCAGTACTTC CASSPRGVGDGGEQYF
- TRBJ1-1 - TRBV14 TGTGCCAGCAGCCAAGTGGGCTTACCGAACACTGAAGCTTTCTTT CASSQVGLPNTEAFF
- TRBJ1-5 - TRBV10-3 TGTGCCATCAGTGAGCAGGGCATTCGCAATCAGCCCCAGCATTTT CAISEQGIRNQPQHF
- TRBJ1-6 - TRBV9 TGTGCCAGCAGCGTAGACCCTAATTCACCCCTCCACTTT CASSVDPNSPLHF
- TRBJ2-6 - TRBV7-2 TGTGCCAGCAGCTTCACAGGGACTGGGGCCAACGTCCTGACTTTC CASSFTGTGANVLTF
few TRBJ2-1 TRBD1 TRBV7-2 TGTGCCAGCAGCTTAAAGGGACAGGAGCAGTTCTTC CASSLKGQEQFF
once TRBJ2-7 - TRBV2 TGTGCCAGCAGTGAAGGCCCGGATTTCTACGAGCAGTACTTC CASSEGPDFYEQYF
- TRBJ2-5 TRBD2 TRBV6-4 TGTGCCAGCAGTGAGACTAGCGGGGGCCAAGAGACCCAGTACTTC CASSETSGGQETQYF
- TRBJ2-7 TRBD1 TRBV4-1 TGCGCCAGCAGCCCCCGGACAGGGGACGAGCAGTACTTC CASSPRTGDEQYF